The text below deals with one TCR beta chain. Its antigen is still unknown. These data belong to a study of long-term antiretroviral therapy in people with HIV. Assay version v3.0 of immunoSEQ was used, and it was run at survey level. Generated by immunoSEQ multiplex PCR, the TCRdb table keeps only in-frame clones and is missing some. The sample lists around 28,000 clones, about 85% seen once, with 8% to 9.5% in the top ten. Cryopreserved PBMC, at roughly 0.85-11 million per sample, were present before DNA extraction. General study findings and limits: All blood samples came from the years 2004 to 2017, possibly under older ART regimens.

The clonotype was recovered from a man between 35 and 55 years old with HIV. Here the sequenced sample was unsorted PBMCs, taken 2.3 years after starting antiretroviral therapy.

CDR3 protein: CASSAGTPSYNEQFF. CDR3 nucleotide sequence: TGCGCCAGCAGTGCCGGGACTCCCTCCTACAATGAGCAGTTCTTC. The rearrangement uses TRBV10-2 and TRBJ2-1, with D perhaps matching TRBD2 (6 bases). Trimming shortened V by 4 bases and J by 0 bases, and 10 bases separated the two germline ends. The CDR3 runs to 15 residues. The germline gives CDR1 WSHSY, CDR2 SAAADI.